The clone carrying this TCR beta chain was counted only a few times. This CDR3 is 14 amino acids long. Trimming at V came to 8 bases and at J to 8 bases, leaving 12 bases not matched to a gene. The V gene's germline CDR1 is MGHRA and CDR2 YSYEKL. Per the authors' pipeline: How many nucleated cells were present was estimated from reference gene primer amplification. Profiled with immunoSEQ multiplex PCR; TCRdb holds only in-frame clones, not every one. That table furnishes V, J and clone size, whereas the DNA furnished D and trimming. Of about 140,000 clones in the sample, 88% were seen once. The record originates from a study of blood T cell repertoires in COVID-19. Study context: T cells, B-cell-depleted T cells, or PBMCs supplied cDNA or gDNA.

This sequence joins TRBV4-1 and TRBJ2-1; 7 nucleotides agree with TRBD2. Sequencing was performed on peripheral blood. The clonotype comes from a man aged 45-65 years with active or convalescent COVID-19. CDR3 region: CASGWGGVGDEQFF. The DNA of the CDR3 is TGCGCCAGCGGCTGGGGGGGAGTTGGGGATGAGCAGTTCTTC.